This passage covers 30 T cell receptor beta chains from one sample sequenced in a study of T-cell reconstitution after alpha-beta-depleted transplantation in children. Unique molecular identifiers tagged the TCRbeta library. Each CDR3 protein is one row after TCRdb ran MiXCR on the PCR reads. The table records around 400,000 distinct CDR3 sequences, around 21% of them present only once. The sample in question was PBMCs from the stem cell graft donor, obtained from the stem cell graft. The origin of the receptors is a human donor who donated a stem cell graft to a child with acute myeloid leukemia.

This chain links TRBV6-1 with TRBJ1-2, with D hard to call. This CDR3 spans 13 amino acids. The V and J ends lost 5 bases and 4 bases respectively, with 11 bases between them. Germline V gene sequence: CDR1 MNHNS, CDR2 SASEGT. CDR3 sequence: CASSQRESYGYTF. CDR3 nucleotide sequence: TGTGCCAGCAGTCAGAGGGAGAGCTATGGCTACACCTTC.

The chain employs TRBV20-1 and TRBJ2-7; D possibly corresponds to TRBD1 (6 bases). Germline V gives CDR1 DFQATT, CDR2 SNEGSKA (reference sequence). This CDR3 is built from 15 residues. Trimming pared 5 bases from V and 1 base from J, leaving 18 bases between. Written as DNA, the CDR3 is TGCAGTGCTCACCATCCCGGGACAAATTCCTACGAGCAGTACTTC. This sequence encodes CSAHHPGTNSYEQYF.

The sample holds a few counts of this clonotype. The V gene is TRBV28, the J gene TRBJ1-2; D unclear. Germline loops: CDR1 MDHEN, CDR2 SYDVKM. The CDR3 runs to 12 residues. Trimming removed 5 bases from V and 0 bases from J, with 4 bases in between. This CDR3 is CASSPANYGYTF. The CDR3 DNA reads TGTGCCAGCAGTCCAGCTAACTATGGCTACACCTTC.

This clonotype was counted a few times. This sequence joins TRBV5-1 and TRBJ2-7; 7 nucleotides match TRBD1. CDR1 is SGHRS, CDR2 YFSETQ, per germline. The CDR3 has 14 amino acids. Losses at the gene ends were 2 bases for V and 1 base for J; bases not matched to a gene: 3. DNA of the CDR3: TGCGCCAGCAGCTTACAGACAGGGTCCTACGAGCAGTACTTC. Translating it yields CASSLQTGSYEQYF. Full variable domain (missing parts from reference TRBV5-1 and TRBJ2-7): KAGVTQTPRYLIKTRGQQVTLSCSPISGHRSVSWYQQTPGQGLQFLFEYFSETQRNKGNFPGRFSGRQFSNSRSEMNVSTLELGDSALYLCASSLQTGSYEQYFGPGTRLTVT.

The chain carries TRBV7-2 and TRBJ2-1; D uncertain. Germline values: CDR1 SGHTA, CDR2 FQGNSA. With 1 base removed from V and 3 bases from J, the gap between germline ends came to 13 bases. The length of the CDR3 is 16 residues. The CDR3 loop reads CASSLGSWSFYNEQFF. CDR3 nucleotide sequence: TGTGCCAGCAGCTTAGGGTCCTGGAGCTTCTACAATGAGCAGTTCTTC. Full variable domain (outside the CDR3, taken from reference TRBV7-2 and TRBJ2-1): GAGVSQSPSNKVTEKGKDVELRCDPISGHTALYWYRQSLGQGLEFLIYFQGNSAPDKSGLPSDRFSAERTGGSVSTLTIQRTQQEDSAVYLCASSLGSWSFYNEQFFGPGTRLTVL.

This clonotype was observed at least ten times. V and J are TRBV27 and TRBJ1-2; a weak D match, TRBD1 (6 bases). Germline CDR1 reads MNHEY; CDR2 reads SMNVEV (reference sequence). The length of the CDR3 is 15 residues. V was cut by 4 bases and J by 4 bases, with 16 bases left in between. The CDR3 DNA follows: TGTGCCAGCAGTTCCTTCGCAGGGGCCTCCTATGGCTACACCTTC. Its translation: CASSSFAGASYGYTF.

This clonotype was counted only a few times. The chain uses TRBV28 and TRBJ2-7, with 7 positions matching TRBD2. Trimming took 7 bases from V and 9 from J; bases not matched to a gene: 9. CDR1 and CDR2 from the germline V gene are MDHEN and SYDVKM. The CDR3 totals 12 residues. This chain's CDR3 is CASTIPAGVQYF. In DNA form, the CDR3 reads TGTGCCAGCACGATCCCCGCGGGGGTGCAGTACTTC. The complete variable domain, with remaining parts taken from reference TRBV28 and TRBJ2-7, reads DVKVTQSSRYLVKRTGEKVFLECVQDMDHENMFWYRQDPGLGLRLIYFSYDVKMKEKGDIPEGYSVSREKKERFSLILESASTNQTSMYLCASTIPAGVQYFGPGTRLTVT.

In nucleotides, the CDR3 is TGCGCCAGCAGCCAAGATAGGACTAGCGGACAATACGAGCAGTACTTC. Residues: CASSQDRTSGQYEQYF. V is TRBV4-3 and J is TRBJ2-7, with TRBD2 identical over 10 bases. Per the germline V gene, CDR1 is LGHNA and CDR2 is YSLEER. V was clipped by 0 bases and J by 4 bases; unmatched bases: 6. The CDR3 length is 16 residues.

This clonotype appeared once. This chain connects TRBV28 to TRBJ2-6; 10 bases match TRBD2. Losses at the gene ends were 7 bases for V and 0 bases for J; bases not matched to a gene: 6. Germline V gene sequence: CDR1 MDHEN, CDR2 SYDVKM. This CDR3 has 17 residues. CDR3 residues: CASNQAGGTSGANVLTF. CDR3 nucleotides: TGTGCCAGCAACCAAGCGGGAGGGACCTCTGGGGCCAACGTCCTGACTTTC. Together with reference TRBV28 and TRBJ2-6, the CDR3 gives the full variable domain: DVKVTQSSRYLVKRTGEKVFLECVQDMDHENMFWYRQDPGLGLRLIYFSYDVKMKEKGDIPEGYSVSREKKERFSLILESASTNQTSMYLCASNQAGGTSGANVLTFGAGSRLTVL.

The chain employs TRBV19 and TRBJ2-1; 7 bases are a match to TRBD2. Germline-derived CDR1 and CDR2 are LNHDA and SQIVND (reference sequence). This CDR3 spans 16 amino acids. J was trimmed by 2 bases and V by 5 bases; bases with no gene match: 9. As DNA, the CDR3 is TGTGCCAGTAGTCCCGAGGCAGCGGGACCCTACAATGAGCAGTTCTTC. This codes for CASSPEAAGPYNEQFF.

In its sample, this clonotype was seen a few times. The rearrangement links TRBV29-1 to TRBJ2-3; 9 bases match TRBD2. V shed 4 bases and J 2 bases; nucleotides not matched to a gene: 7. The CDR3 covers 15 residues. In germline, CDR1 is SQVTM, CDR2 ANQGSEA. Written as DNA, the CDR3 is TGCAGCGTTGCGGCTAGCGGGAAAACCACAGATACGCAGTATTTT. This codes for CSVAASGKTTDTQYF.

This clonotype was recorded a few times. This chain uses TRBV27 with TRBJ2-5; D call uncertain. CDR1 and CDR2 (germline): MNHEY, SMNVEV (reference sequence). The CDR3 loop spans 15 amino acids. Trimming shortened V by 4 bases and J by 0 bases, and 12 bases separated the two germline ends. CDR3 sequence: CASSSATIYQETQYF. The CDR3 DNA sequence: TGTGCCAGCAGTTCCGCCACCATATACCAAGAGACCCAGTACTTC.

This clonotype has a count of ten or more. The rearrangement uses TRBV29-1 and TRBJ2-3, with D tentatively TRBD2 (5 bases). Germline assignment: CDR1 SQVTM and CDR2 ANQGSEA. CDR3 length: 12 amino acids. The V end lost 7 bases, the J end lost 13 bases, and 21 bases lay between the germline ends. The CDR3 DNA reads as TGCAGCGCTTCCAGTGGAGGACTTGAGGAGTATTTT. Amino acid sequence: CSASSGGLEEYF.

This clonotype has just a few counts. The rearrangement joins TRBV6-5 to TRBJ2-1; 9 bases map to TRBD1. The CDR3 runs 15 residues. CDR1 and CDR2 from the germline V gene are MNHEY and SVGAGI. V gave up 2 bases and J gave up 5 bases; unmatched junction bases: 4. The CDR3 coding sequence is TGTGCCAGCAGTTACCCGGGACAGGGCGACAATGAGCAGTTCTTC. Amino acid sequence: CASSYPGQGDNEQFF.

This clonotype was picked up a small number of times. The chain recombines TRBV20-1 with TRBJ2-3, with D perhaps matching TRBD2 (5 bases). V lost 6 bases to trimming and J lost 1 base, with 14 bases between them. This CDR3 region has 14 residues. The germline gives CDR1 DFQATT, CDR2 SNEGSKA (reference sequence). CDR3 bases: TGCAGTGCCCCAGGACTCCCGGGCACAGATACGCAGTATTTT. Protein sequence: CSAPGLPGTDTQYF.

In its sample, this clonotype was seen many times. The chain links TRBV5-1 to TRBJ2-7, with 9 bases aligning to TRBD2. The trim removed 1 base at V and 2 bases at J, leaving 7 bases unmatched. Germline-derived CDR1 and CDR2 are SGHRS and YFSETQ. CDR3 size: 16 residues. CDR3 nucleotide sequence: TGCGCCAGCAGCTTGCTTAGCGGGAGACTCACCTACGAGCAGTACTTC. It translates to CASSLLSGRLTYEQYF.

V usage is TRBV12-3 or TRBV12-4 and J usage is TRBJ1-1, with D perhaps TRBD1 (5 bases). The CDR3 has 13 residues. V was shortened by 6 bases and J by 1 base, with 9 bases between the two germline ends. CDR3 DNA: TGTGCCAGCAGCACCGACAGGAACACTGAAGCTTTCTTT. Translating it yields CASSTDRNTEAFF.

There are many counts of this clonotype. The rearrangement links TRBV27 to TRBJ2-3, with unresolved D. Per the germline V gene, CDR1 is MNHEY and CDR2 is SMNVEV (reference sequence). V gave up 7 bases and J gave up 2 bases, with 10 bases separating them. This CDR3 contains 13 residues. CDR3 sequence: CASNPAFTDTQYF. For the CDR3, the DNA is TGTGCCAGCAACCCAGCCTTCACAGATACGCAGTATTTT.

CDR3 amino acids: CASSFGQKEKLFF. The CDR3 DNA follows: TGTGCCAGCAGTTTCGGACAGAAGGAAAAACTGTTTTTT. V is TRBV12-3 or TRBV12-4 and J is TRBJ1-4; a possible D gene is TRBD1 (6 bases). V lost 3 bases and J lost 8, with 10 bases in between. CDR3 size: 13 residues.

This clonotype was seen a handful of times. V and J are TRBV12-3 or TRBV12-4 and TRBJ2-2; 10 bases map to TRBD2. The CDR3 runs 17 residues. V lost 7 bases and J lost 3; bases outside the gene matches: 11. CDR3 nucleotides: TGTGCCAGCACCCAGGAGGTGCTAGCGGGAGACACCGGGGAGCTGTTTTTT. As protein: CASTQEVLAGDTGELFF.

The rearrangement links TRBV7-3 to TRBJ2-3; D gene ambiguous. Trimming took off 3 bases at V and 5 bases at J, with 6 bases between the two ends. The CDR3 totals 12 residues. The germline CDR1 and CDR2 sequences are SGHTA and FQGTGA. The CDR3 sequence: CASSFSRDTQYF. The DNA for the CDR3 is TGTGCCAGCAGCTTCAGTAGAGATACGCAGTATTTT.

This clonotype was seen at least ten times. In DNA, the CDR3 is TGTGCCAGCAGTTTAGGTGGGTCTAGCAGCGAGCAGTACTTC. Translated: CASSLGGSSSEQYF. The gene calls are TRBV12-3 or TRBV12-4 and TRBJ2-7; perhaps TRBD2 as D (5 bases). The CDR3 is 14 residues long. The ends were cut back, 1 base at V and 6 bases at J, with 13 bases in the middle.

CDR3: CASSATVPSSGNTIYF. CDR3 bases: TGTGCCAGCAGTGCGACAGTTCCCAGCTCTGGAAACACCATATATTTT. The V gene is TRBV6-1, the J gene TRBJ1-3; possible D gene TRBD1, 5 bases. Germline-derived CDR1 and CDR2 are MNHNS and SASEGT. The CDR3 totals 16 residues. V lost 4 bases and J 0 bases, leaving 13 bases between the germline ends.

J is TRBJ2-5 and V is TRBV15, with D unresolved. Trimming took off 0 bases at V and 5 bases at J, with 4 bases between the two ends. CDR3 length: 12 residues. Germline values: CDR1 LNHNV, CDR2 YYDKDF (reference sequence). CDR3 region: CATSREVETQYF. The CDR3, as DNA: TGTGCCACCAGCAGAGAGGTGGAGACCCAGTACTTC.

This chain joins TRBV7-6 and TRBJ2-7, with 7 bases fitting TRBD1. Germline CDR1 reads SGHVS; CDR2 reads FNYEAQ. The CDR3 runs 13 residues. V lost 5 bases, J lost 5 bases, and 6 bases stayed unmatched. The CDR3 DNA is TGTGCCAGCAGCCGAACCGACAGGGACGAGCAGTACTTC. It yields the protein CASSRTDRDEQYF.

This clonotype has at least ten counts. The chain carries TRBV10-3 and TRBJ2-7; the D is unclear. Germline-derived CDR1 and CDR2 are ENHRY and SYGVKD. This CDR3 spans 13 amino acids. Trimming removed 3 bases from V and 3 bases from J, with 9 bases in between. CDR3 sequence reads: CAISEGQFYEQYF. In DNA, the CDR3 is TGTGCCATCAGTGAAGGGCAATTCTACGAGCAGTACTTC.

In regard to this clonotype: The junction departs from germline at one end; a sequencing error may be responsible. The rearrangement joins TRBV5-1 to TRBJ1-1; D gene uncertain. The germline CDR1 and CDR2 sequences are SGHRS and YFSETQ. This CDR3 comprises 14 residues. CDR3 in DNA: TGCACCAGCAGCTTGCTTACCAGTAACACTGAAGCTTTCTTT. Translating it yields CTSSLLTSNTEAFF.

Written as DNA, the CDR3 is TGTGCCAGCAGTTTATCGGACAGCCGGCCGAATCAGCCCCAGCATTTT. Its protein product is CASSLSDSRPNQPQHF. The V gene is TRBV27, the J gene TRBJ1-5; possible D gene TRBD1, 6 bases. V was shortened by 0 bases and J by 4 bases, with 13 bases between the two germline ends. The length of the CDR3 is 16 residues. Germline CDR1 and CDR2: MNHEY and SMNVEV (reference sequence).

The chain recombines TRBV20-1 with TRBJ2-5, with 8 bases that match TRBD1. The CDR3 covers 18 residues. CDR1 is DFQATT and CDR2 is SNEGSKA in the germline V gene (reference sequence). The CDR3 is CWALAPEIDRGGEETQYF. The CDR3, as DNA: TGCTGGGCCCTAGCCCCCGAGATAGACAGGGGAGGAGAAGAGACCCAGTACTTC.

This clonotype was observed a handful of times. This CDR3 is CASSLEPDSSYEQYF. CDR3 bases: TGCGCCAGCAGCTTGGAACCGGACAGTTCCTACGAGCAGTACTTC. J is TRBJ2-7 and V is TRBV5-1; maybe TRBD1 (6 bases). Deletions cut 0 bases from V and 1 base from J, with 11 bases between. Germline V lookup: CDR1 SGHRS, CDR2 YFSETQ. CDR3 length: 15 amino acids.